This T cell receptor beta chain was sequenced during a study of graft-versus-host responses after intestinal transplantation. Study context: Grafts were multivisceral, liver-intestinal, or isolated intestinal. Every one of the recipients received anti-thymocyte globulin induction and afterwards took tacrolimus and steroids for 3 to 4 years.

Study-level results: Investigators detected GvH clones in recipient marrow, with some emerging earlier in ileum or blood. After transplant, early declines in HvG clones were associated with peak levels of circulating GvH clones.

Regarding this clone: Antigen unknown.

Profiling relied on immunoSEQ multiplex PCR, and the TCRdb table lists in-frame clones only, not all of them. This sample has more than 50,000 clones, with about 90% found just once. CDR1 is SGHRS, CDR2 YFSETQ, per germline. This CDR3 spans 14 amino acids. V was pared by 4 bases and J by 4 bases, with 11 bases between. The TCR comes from a human patient who received an intestinal transplant, so some T cells may come from the graft donor. Sequenced here: PBMCs, sampled around 95 weeks after intestinal transplant. The chain uses TRBV5-1 and TRBJ1-4; D is unresolved. The CDR3 nucleotides read TGCGCCAGCAGCCGCACCGGAGGTAATGAAAAACTGTTTTTT. This encodes CASSRTGGNEKLFF.